Listed below are T cell receptor beta chains from one sample, sequenced in a study of fetal regulatory T cell absence and autoimmunity. Profiled with immunoSEQ multiplex PCR; TCRdb holds only in-frame clones, not every one. Of about 46,000 clones listed, approximately 80% are singletons. Sequencing was performed on cord blood. These receptors originate from a newborn boy with IPEX syndrome. Both conserved end residues are part of each CDR3. The order of the fields is clone size, D gene, CDR3 length, J gene, V gene, CDR3 DNA, CDR3 protein. The D gene is left open where the match is weak. Clone size is given for some rows only: seen once, a few or many times, or a class if the clone is expanded.

.	TRBD1	19	TRBJ1-2	TRBV6-1	TGTGCCAGCAGTGGACGCCTCCCGCTGACAGGGGATAACCTATATGGCTACACCTTC	CASSGRLPLTGDNLYGYTF
.	.	13	TRBJ2-7	TRBV27	TGTGCCAGCAGACCCGGGCCCACCCTCGGGCAGTACTTC	CASRPGPTLGQYF
.	.	13	TRBJ1-1	TRBV12-5	TGTGCTAGTGGTTTGACCCAGGGAAGTGGTGCTTTCTTT	CASGLTQGSGAFF
.	TRBD2	16	TRBJ2-7	TRBV27	TGTGCCAGCAGTTTATTACCCGGGACTAGCGTATACGAGCAGTACTTC	CASSLLPGTSVYEQYF
.	.	13	TRBJ2-2	TRBV7-8	TGTGCCAGCAGCCCCTGGAGGGCCGGGGAGCTGTTTTTT	CASSPWRAGELFF
.	.	14	TRBJ2-4	TRBV29-1	TGCAGCGTGGTAGGAAAACTAGCCAAAAACATTCAGTACTTC	CSVVGKLAKNIQYF
.	TRBD2	16	TRBJ2-1	TRBV9	TGTGCCAGCAGCCCTCAGCGGGGGGGTCCGTACAATGAGCAGTTCTTC	CASSPQRGGPYNEQFF
.	.	13	TRBJ1-1	TRBV6-5	TGTGCCAGCAGTTATGGCGGGAACACTGAAGCTTTCTTT	CASSYGGNTEAFF
.	TRBD1	14	TRBJ1-4	TRBV5-4	TGTGCCAGCAGCTCGGGACAGGAAACAAAAAAACTGTTTTTT	CASSSGQETKKLFF
few	.	16	TRBJ2-5	TRBV4-1	TGCGCCAGCAGCCAAGGAGAGAGACAGAGACAAGAGACCCAGTACTTC	CASSQGERQRQETQYF
.	TRBD2	15	TRBJ2-7	TRBV6-6	TGTGCCAGCAGTTACCCCCCGGCGGGAGAAGGTGAGCAGTACTTC	CASSYPPAGEGEQYF
.	.	17	TRBJ1-1	TRBV11-3	TGTGCCAGCAGCTTAGATGCCTGGGACTCCGTGAACACTGAAGCTTTCTTT	CASSLDAWDSVNTEAFF
.	.	13	TRBJ2-5	TRBV7-6	TGTGCCAGCAGCCCCCACCTAGGAGAGACCCAGTACTTC	CASSPHLGETQYF
.	.	13	TRBJ2-3	TRBV6-1	TGTGCCAGCAGGGGGGTACCGGAAGATACGCAGTATTTT	CASRGVPEDTQYF
.	.	18	TRBJ1-6	TRBV30	TGTGCCTGGAGTAAATTTGGGCAGCCCTCTGCCCGTTATTCACCCCTCCACTTT	CAWSKFGQPSARYSPLHF
.	.	15	TRBJ2-7	TRBV6-1	TGTGCCAGCAGTGAAGCGCCGGCAAGCTCCAACGAGCAGTACTTC	CASSEAPASSNEQYF
.	.	11	TRBJ1-1	TRBV6-5	TGTGCCAGCAGTTGGGGACGGGAAGCTTTCTTT	CASSWGREAFF
few	TRBD2	16	TRBJ2-1	TRBV4-2	TGTGCCAGCAGCCAAGAACCTTTTAGCGGGGCCAATGAGCAGTTCTTC	CASSQEPFSGANEQFF
.	TRBD2	15	TRBJ2-7	TRBV11-3	TGTGCCAGCAGCTTACCAGTAGTGCTAGCGGGCGAGCAGTACTTC	CASSLPVVLAGEQYF
.	TRBD2	13	TRBJ2-7	TRBV6-1	TGTGCCAGCAGGGGACTAGCGAGGTACGAGCAGTACTTC	CASRGLARYEQYF
.	.	13	TRBJ1-1	TRBV29-1	TGCAGCGTTCAACAGGTCCTCAACACTGAAGCTTTCTTT	CSVQQVLNTEAFF
.	.	19	TRBJ2-5	TRBV21-1	TGTGCCGACTCAGTGCCGGGACAGGGGATCACACGTGCCCAAGAGACCCAGTACTTC	CADSVPGQGITRAQETQYF
once	.	15	TRBJ1-1	TRBV5-1	TGCGCCAGCAGCTTCAGGGGAGTCGGTGGGACTGAAGCTTTCTTT	CASSFRGVGGTEAFF
.	.	10	TRBJ2-1	TRBV30	TGTGCCTGGAGTATAAATGAGCAGTTCTTC	CAWSINEQFF
once	.	15	TRBJ1-2	TRBV11-2	TGTGCCAGCAGCCCAAGCACCCGAAGGGGCTATGGCTACACCTTC	CASSPSTRRGYGYTF
.	.	14	TRBJ1-5	TRBV27	TGTGCCAGCAGTTTTCGTGTGAAGAAGCAGCCCCAGCATTTT	CASSFRVKKQPQHF
.	.	13	TRBJ1-2	TRBV7-9	TGTGCCAGCAGCTTTAGGGGGTTCTATGGCTACACCTTC	CASSFRGFYGYTF
.	.	16	TRBJ2-3	TRBV7-2	TGTGCCAGCAGCTTCGCCCGGGAGTCCGGCACAGATACGCAGTATTTT	CASSFARESGTDTQYF
.	.	13	TRBJ2-7	TRBV7-2	TGTGCCAGCAGCTTGGGGATAGACTCCCTTGGGGACTTC	CASSLGIDSLGDF
.	.	12	TRBJ1-2	TRBV21-1	TGTGCCAGCAGCAACCACAGGGATGGCTACACCTTC	CASSNHRDGYTF
.	.	14	TRBJ2-3	TRBV5-4	TGTGCCAGCAGCTTGTTTGGCCGCACAGATACGCAGTATTTT	CASSLFGRTDTQYF
once	.	15	TRBJ2-3	TRBV5-5	TGTGCCAGCAGCTTGGGAGGGCTAGCGATAGATACGCAGTATTTT	CASSLGGLAIDTQYF
.	.	16	TRBJ2-5	TRBV6-6	TGTGCCAGCAGTTACTCACCAGGGGTGGGAAGGGAGACCCAGTACTTC	CASSYSPGVGRETQYF
.	.	14	TRBJ1-2	TRBV6-1	TGTGCCAGCATCCGGGCTCCGGACGTTTATGGCTACACCTTC	CASIRAPDVYGYTF
.	.	13	TRBJ1-5	TRBV29-1	TGCAGCGTTGAACAGAGGAGTAATCAGCCCCAGCATTTT	CSVEQRSNQPQHF
.	TRBD2	16	TRBJ2-7	TRBV4-3	TGCGCCAGCAGCCAAGGACTAGCGGGGGGATCCTACGAGCAGTACTTC	CASSQGLAGGSYEQYF
once	.	12	TRBJ1-4	TRBV6-5	TGTGCCAGCGCATCAACTAATGAAAAACTGTTTTTT	CASASTNEKLFF
.	.	15	TRBJ1-1	TRBV19	TGTGCCAGTAGTATAACGGTAATGGGGGGGACTGAAGCTTTCTTT	CASSITVMGGTEAFF
.	TRBD2	16	TRBJ2-3	TRBV6-9	TGTGCCAGCAGTTATGGTGCTAGCGGGAGCACAGATACGCAGTATTTT	CASSYGASGSTDTQYF
.	TRBD1	16	TRBJ1-1	TRBV6-1	TGTGCCAGCAGTGAATACGGCAGGGGGCTTAACACTGAAGCTTTCTTT	CASSEYGRGLNTEAFF
.	.	14	TRBJ2-1	TRBV13	TGTGCCAGCAGCTTAGGACTAGCCTACAATGAGCAGTTCTTC	CASSLGLAYNEQFF
once	TRBD2	15	TRBJ2-3	TRBV5-1	TGCGCCAGCAGCTCCATAGCGGGGGGGCTCGATACGCAGTATTTT	CASSSIAGGLDTQYF
few	.	16	TRBJ1-1	TRBV10-3	TGTGCCATCAGTGAGTCGATCGGGGCGGTGAACACTGAAGCTTTCTTT	CAISESIGAVNTEAFF
once	.	13	TRBJ2-7	TRBV5-1	TGCGCCAGCAGCTTGGCCCAAGACTACGAGCAGTACTTC	CASSLAQDYEQYF
.	.	15	TRBJ2-7	TRBV13	TGTGCCAGCAGCTTAGGCCAGCGGGCCCCCTACGAGCAGTACTTC	CASSLGQRAPYEQYF
.	TRBD1	15	TRBJ1-1	TRBV5-1	TGCGCCAGCAGCTTGGGACAGGGGGCGAGCACTGAAGCTTTCTTT	CASSLGQGASTEAFF
.	.	17	TRBJ2-6	TRBV5-4	TGTGCCAGCAGTCCGGGACAAGGCACGCCTGGGGCCAACGTCCTGACTTTC	CASSPGQGTPGANVLTF
.	.	12	TRBJ2-3	TRBV5-1	TGCGCCAGCAGCGTTAGCACAGATACGCAGTATTTT	CASSVSTDTQYF
.	.	15	TRBJ1-2	TRBV9	TGTGCCAGCAGCGTAGCTACGGCCAGGGCGGGTGGCTACACCTTC	CASSVATARAGGYTF
.	.	15	TRBJ1-1	TRBV5-3	TGTGCCAGAAGCTTGTCTACAGGGATGAACACTGAAGCTTTCTTT	CARSLSTGMNTEAFF